The entry that follows covers one TCR beta chain sequence. The entry originates in a study of cytomegalovirus exposure and HLA in healthy donors. CDR3 length: 21 residues. Germline V gene sequence: CDR1 MRHNA, CDR2 SNTAGT. V lost 0 bases and J lost 1; bases outside the gene matches: 20. A multiplex PCR was run with 60 Vbeta primers and 13 Jbeta primers. Measured with immunoSEQ multiplex PCR; TCRdb has only the in-frame clones, and not every one. Among about 120,000 clones listed, 77% were seen once. This sequence originates from a male donor in good health and CMV-seropositive. Sequenced material: PBMCs. The genes are TRBV6-4 and TRBJ2-5; TRBD1 aligns across 7 bases. The CDR3 DNA follows: TGTGCCAGCAGTGACTCGAGGCGAGTAGTGTGGACAGGCCCCCCCCAAGAGACCCAGTACTTC. Translating gives CASSDSRRVVWTGPPQETQYF.